This is a list of T cell receptor beta chains from one sample in a study of immune characterization of retroperitoneal liposarcoma. TCRdb reanalysed the PCR reads using MiXCR and keeps one entry per CDR3 protein. The sample includes around 20,000 distinct CDR3 sequences, under 45% of them seen just once. Sequenced: blood. Receptors originate from a male donor with retroperitoneal liposarcoma. The CDR3 runs from the conserved cysteine through the conserved F or W. A clone size is listed for some rows: how often the clone was seen (once, few, many), or a class if it is expanded.

cdr3_aa: CASSLGAGNEQFF
clone_size: .
j_call: TRBJ2-1
v_call: TRBV7-6

cdr3_aa: CASTSATGHPWGYF
clone_size: medium-sized
j_call: TRBJ2-1
v_call: TRBV6-1

cdr3_aa: CASSYSSIREQGETQYF
clone_size: medium-sized
j_call: TRBJ2-5
v_call: TRBV6-5

cdr3_aa: CASTPTPFYGYTF
clone_size: many
j_call: TRBJ1-2
v_call: TRBV7-9

cdr3_aa: CASSLNSYEQYF
clone_size: .
j_call: .
v_call: TRBV6-1

cdr3_aa: CASSGPGRGGNNEQFF
clone_size: many
j_call: TRBJ2-1
v_call: TRBV6-1

cdr3_aa: CASKTGGRGTDTQYF
clone_size: few
j_call: TRBJ2-3
v_call: TRBV6-1

cdr3_aa: CASSEFLGSYGYTF
clone_size: .
j_call: TRBJ1-2
v_call: TRBV6-4

cdr3_aa: CASSLDGGALSQETQYF
clone_size: large
j_call: TRBJ2-5
v_call: TRBV6-1

cdr3_aa: CASSNWQEKLFF
clone_size: many
j_call: TRBJ1-4
v_call: TRBV7-8

cdr3_aa: CASSYRGTGLFF
clone_size: medium-sized
j_call: TRBJ2-1
v_call: TRBV6-5

cdr3_aa: CASSGWGSTDTQYF
clone_size: .
j_call: TRBJ2-3
v_call: TRBV12-3/TRBV12-4